Shown below are 19 T cell receptor beta chains from a single sample sequenced in a study of blood T cell repertoires in COVID-19. Profiled with immunoSEQ multiplex PCR; TCRdb holds only in-frame clones, not every one. Of about 150,000 clones in the sample, around 87% were seen once. The sample taken for sequencing was peripheral blood. These receptors originate from a woman aged 35 to 49 with acute or convalescent COVID-19.

The DNA for the CDR3 is TGTGCCAGCAGTGCGGCTAGCGGGAGGAACACCGGGGAGCTGTTTTTT. Translating gives CASSAASGRNTGELFF. The chain recombines TRBV6-1 with TRBJ2-2, with 10 bases that match TRBD2. The V gene's germline CDR1 is MNHNS and CDR2 SASEGT. The V and J ends lost 4 bases and 1 base, in that order; junction bases with no gene match: 3. The CDR3 has 16 residues.

V is TRBV28 and J is TRBJ1-1, with D possibly being TRBD1 (5 bases). The CDR3 consists of 18 residues. Germline V CDR1 and CDR2: MDHEN, SYDVKM. Trimming removed 5 bases at V and 0 bases at J, with 22 bases between. The CDR3 sequence: CASSHRQYRTVMNTEAFF. CDR3 DNA sequence: TGTGCCAGCAGTCATCGACAGTACCGTACTGTCATGAACACTGAAGCTTTCTTT.

J is TRBJ1-6 and V is TRBV18; 7 nucleotides match TRBD1. The CDR3 sequence is 16 residues long. The trim removed 5 bases at V and 9 bases at J, leaving 13 bases unmatched. The germline V gene has CDR1 KGHSH and CDR2 LQKENI. The CDR3 nucleotides read TGTGCCAGCTCATCTAACATACAGGGGAGTGGTTCACCCCTCCACTTT. The encoded protein is CASSSNIQGSGSPLHF.

The rearrangement joins TRBV5-1 to TRBJ2-7; D unresolved. Germline V gives CDR1 SGHRS, CDR2 YFSETQ. Trimming removed 4 bases at V and 3 bases at J, with 17 bases between. The CDR3 runs to 15 residues. Here the CDR3 reads CASSETVIFGYEQYF. The DNA of the CDR3 is TGCGCCAGCAGCGAAACAGTTATTTTCGGCTACGAGCAGTACTTC.

The chain recombines TRBV2 with TRBJ1-5; the D gene is possibly TRBD1 (5 bases). The CDR3 runs 16 residues. Trimming took 5 bases from V and 4 from J, leaving 18 bases between them. CDR1 and CDR2 (germline): SNHLY, FYNNEI. In DNA, the CDR3 is TGTGCCAGCAGTCCGACAGCCCTGGGGGGAAATCAGCCCCAGCATTTT. Protein product: CASSPTALGGNQPQHF.

V is TRBV11-2 and J is TRBJ1-5, with D perhaps matching TRBD1 (6 bases). CDR1 SGHAT and CDR2 FQNNGV come from the germline V gene. The CDR3 consists of 14 residues. Trimming shortened V by 6 bases and J by 6 bases, and 15 bases separated the two germline ends. CDR3 region: CASSLSGVSQPQHF. The CDR3 nucleotides read TGTGCCAGCAGTCTATCAGGGGTTAGTCAGCCCCAGCATTTT.

The rearrangement uses TRBV29-1 and TRBJ2-3; no firm D call. The CDR3 has 14 residues. The V end was cut by 7 bases, the J end by 0 bases, with 14 bases between. In germline, CDR1 is SQVTM, CDR2 ANQGSEA. CDR3 DNA: TGCAGCGCTCTGGGCAGGTTCAGCACAGATACGCAGTATTTT. It translates to CSALGRFSTDTQYF.

The V call is TRBV9, the J call TRBJ2-3; D is uncertain. Germline CDR1 and CDR2: SGDLS and YYNGEE. This CDR3 is built from 16 residues. V was shortened by 1 base and J by 0 bases, with 12 bases between the two germline ends. CDR3 residues: CASSVSLELSTDTQYF. DNA of the CDR3: TGTGCCAGCAGCGTATCGCTAGAACTGAGCACAGATACGCAGTATTTT.

V usage is TRBV11-2 and J usage is TRBJ1-1; D gene uncertain. Germline V gene sequence: CDR1 SGHAT, CDR2 FQNNGV. CDR3 length: 16 amino acids. The germline V and J ends were trimmed by 2 bases and 4 bases, with 17 bases remaining between them. The CDR3 here is CASSLNSPGPVTEAFF. The CDR3 DNA is TGTGCCAGCAGCTTAAACAGCCCCGGCCCTGTCACTGAAGCTTTCTTT.

The chain carries TRBV7-9 and TRBJ2-7; 10 bases match TRBD2. This CDR3 contains 16 residues. The J segment lost 1 base and the V segment lost 3 bases, leaving 6 bases of the junction unmatched. Per the germline V gene, CDR1 is SEHNR and CDR2 is FQNEAQ (reference sequence). CDR3 in amino acids: CASSFPVAGGSYEQYF. For the CDR3, the DNA is TGTGCCAGCAGCTTTCCTGTAGCGGGGGGTTCCTACGAGCAGTACTTC.

In DNA form, the CDR3 reads TGTGCCAGCAGCCCCCCACAGGTTCGCACAGATACGCAGTATTTT. Translation: CASSPPQVRTDTQYF. The chain employs TRBV5-4 and TRBJ2-3; maybe TRBD1 (5 bases). V shed 4 bases and J shed 1 base, with 13 bases lying between them. CDR3 length: 15 amino acids. The germline gives CDR1 SGHNT, CDR2 YYREEE (reference sequence).

V is TRBV20-1 and J is TRBJ2-4; D remains unclear. The CDR3 is 15 residues long. Germline-derived CDR1 and CDR2 are DFQATT and SNEGSKA (reference sequence). V was pared by 3 bases and J by 0 bases, with 12 bases between. The CDR3 bases are TGCAGTGCTAGTTGGGTTGGCGGAGCCAAAAACATTCAGTACTTC. This translates into CSASWVGGAKNIQYF.

The chain has TRBV29-1 and TRBJ2-1, with TRBD2 matching over 12 bases. J lost 15 bases, V lost 7 bases, and 28 bases had no gene match. CDR3 length: 18 amino acids. Germline CDR1 SQVTM, CDR2 ANQGSEA. CDR3 protein: CSGLTGIGRMTSGSNLFF. The CDR3 DNA reads as TGCAGCGGCCTGACAGGGATTGGGAGAATGACTAGCGGGAGTAATCTGTTCTTC.

The chain employs TRBV4-1 and TRBJ2-1; D perhaps matches TRBD2 (7 bases). The CDR3 extends over 17 amino acids. Germline assignment: CDR1 MGHRA and CDR2 YSYEKL. The V end was cut by 0 bases, the J end by 9 bases, with 21 bases between. CDR3 loop: CASSQEVTAGAASEQFF. CDR3 coding DNA: TGCGCCAGCAGCCAAGAAGTGACGGCGGGGGCGGCGAGTGAGCAGTTCTTC.

This sequence joins TRBV9 and TRBJ1-5; D unclear. Germline CDR1 and CDR2: SGDLS and YYNGEE. The CDR3 extends over 13 amino acids. Trimming took 2 bases from V and 2 from J, leaving 5 bases between them. CDR3: CASSVSGNQPQHF. CDR3 bases: TGTGCCAGCAGCGTTTCGGGCAATCAGCCCCAGCATTTT. The full variable domain, rest sourced from reference TRBV9 and TRBJ1-5, is DSGVTQTPKHLITATGQRVTLRCSPRSGDLSVYWYQQSLDQGLQFLIQYYNGEERAKGNILERFSAQQFPDLHSELNLSSLELGDSALYFCASSVSGNQPQHFGDGTRLSIL.

Here the CDR3 DNA reads TGTGCCAGCCCGGGGGACAGCCGTGTTGGGGAGCTGTTTTTT. This codes for CASPGDSRVGELFF. J is TRBJ2-2 and V is TRBV28, with D possibly being TRBD1 (7 bases). Per germline, CDR1 MDHEN and CDR2 SYDVKM. There are 14 residues in the CDR3. V was cut by 8 bases and J by 8 bases, with 18 bases left in between.

This chain connects TRBV6-5 to TRBJ2-2; no definite D call. V lost 3 bases to trimming and J lost 6 bases, with 5 bases between them. This CDR3 has 12 residues. Germline loops: CDR1 MNHEY, CDR2 SVGAGI. The CDR3 reads CASSYYSGELFF. DNA of the CDR3: TGTGCCAGCAGTTATTACTCCGGGGAGCTGTTTTTT.

The J gene is TRBJ2-7, the V gene TRBV7-8; the match to TRBD1 covers 9 bases. This CDR3 comprises 18 residues. Germline CDR1 is SGHVS and CDR2 is FQNEAQ. J lost 4 bases, V lost 5 bases, and 18 bases had no gene match. DNA of the CDR3: TGTGCCAGCAGCGAACCGTCGGGTGGACAGGGGCCAGGGTACGAGCAGTACTTC. This gives the protein CASSEPSGGQGPGYEQYF. The full variable domain, in which reference TRBV7-8 and TRBJ2-7 provide the parts outside the CDR3, is GAGVSQSPRYKVAKRGQDVALRCDPISGHVSLFWYQQALGQGPEFLTYFQNEAQLDKSGLPSDRFFAERPEGSVSTLKIQRTQQEDSAVYLCASSEPSGGQGPGYEQYFGPGTRLTVT.

The J gene is TRBJ1-5, the V gene TRBV5-6; possible D gene TRBD1, 5 bases. Germline lookup yields CDR1 SGHDT and CDR2 YYEEEE. V was clipped by 0 bases and J by 5 bases, with 12 bases between them. The CDR3 is made up of 15 amino acids. The CDR3 loop is CASSLGRGEHQPQHF. DNA for the CDR3: TGTGCCAGCAGCTTGGGCCGGGGGGAGCATCAGCCCCAGCATTTT.